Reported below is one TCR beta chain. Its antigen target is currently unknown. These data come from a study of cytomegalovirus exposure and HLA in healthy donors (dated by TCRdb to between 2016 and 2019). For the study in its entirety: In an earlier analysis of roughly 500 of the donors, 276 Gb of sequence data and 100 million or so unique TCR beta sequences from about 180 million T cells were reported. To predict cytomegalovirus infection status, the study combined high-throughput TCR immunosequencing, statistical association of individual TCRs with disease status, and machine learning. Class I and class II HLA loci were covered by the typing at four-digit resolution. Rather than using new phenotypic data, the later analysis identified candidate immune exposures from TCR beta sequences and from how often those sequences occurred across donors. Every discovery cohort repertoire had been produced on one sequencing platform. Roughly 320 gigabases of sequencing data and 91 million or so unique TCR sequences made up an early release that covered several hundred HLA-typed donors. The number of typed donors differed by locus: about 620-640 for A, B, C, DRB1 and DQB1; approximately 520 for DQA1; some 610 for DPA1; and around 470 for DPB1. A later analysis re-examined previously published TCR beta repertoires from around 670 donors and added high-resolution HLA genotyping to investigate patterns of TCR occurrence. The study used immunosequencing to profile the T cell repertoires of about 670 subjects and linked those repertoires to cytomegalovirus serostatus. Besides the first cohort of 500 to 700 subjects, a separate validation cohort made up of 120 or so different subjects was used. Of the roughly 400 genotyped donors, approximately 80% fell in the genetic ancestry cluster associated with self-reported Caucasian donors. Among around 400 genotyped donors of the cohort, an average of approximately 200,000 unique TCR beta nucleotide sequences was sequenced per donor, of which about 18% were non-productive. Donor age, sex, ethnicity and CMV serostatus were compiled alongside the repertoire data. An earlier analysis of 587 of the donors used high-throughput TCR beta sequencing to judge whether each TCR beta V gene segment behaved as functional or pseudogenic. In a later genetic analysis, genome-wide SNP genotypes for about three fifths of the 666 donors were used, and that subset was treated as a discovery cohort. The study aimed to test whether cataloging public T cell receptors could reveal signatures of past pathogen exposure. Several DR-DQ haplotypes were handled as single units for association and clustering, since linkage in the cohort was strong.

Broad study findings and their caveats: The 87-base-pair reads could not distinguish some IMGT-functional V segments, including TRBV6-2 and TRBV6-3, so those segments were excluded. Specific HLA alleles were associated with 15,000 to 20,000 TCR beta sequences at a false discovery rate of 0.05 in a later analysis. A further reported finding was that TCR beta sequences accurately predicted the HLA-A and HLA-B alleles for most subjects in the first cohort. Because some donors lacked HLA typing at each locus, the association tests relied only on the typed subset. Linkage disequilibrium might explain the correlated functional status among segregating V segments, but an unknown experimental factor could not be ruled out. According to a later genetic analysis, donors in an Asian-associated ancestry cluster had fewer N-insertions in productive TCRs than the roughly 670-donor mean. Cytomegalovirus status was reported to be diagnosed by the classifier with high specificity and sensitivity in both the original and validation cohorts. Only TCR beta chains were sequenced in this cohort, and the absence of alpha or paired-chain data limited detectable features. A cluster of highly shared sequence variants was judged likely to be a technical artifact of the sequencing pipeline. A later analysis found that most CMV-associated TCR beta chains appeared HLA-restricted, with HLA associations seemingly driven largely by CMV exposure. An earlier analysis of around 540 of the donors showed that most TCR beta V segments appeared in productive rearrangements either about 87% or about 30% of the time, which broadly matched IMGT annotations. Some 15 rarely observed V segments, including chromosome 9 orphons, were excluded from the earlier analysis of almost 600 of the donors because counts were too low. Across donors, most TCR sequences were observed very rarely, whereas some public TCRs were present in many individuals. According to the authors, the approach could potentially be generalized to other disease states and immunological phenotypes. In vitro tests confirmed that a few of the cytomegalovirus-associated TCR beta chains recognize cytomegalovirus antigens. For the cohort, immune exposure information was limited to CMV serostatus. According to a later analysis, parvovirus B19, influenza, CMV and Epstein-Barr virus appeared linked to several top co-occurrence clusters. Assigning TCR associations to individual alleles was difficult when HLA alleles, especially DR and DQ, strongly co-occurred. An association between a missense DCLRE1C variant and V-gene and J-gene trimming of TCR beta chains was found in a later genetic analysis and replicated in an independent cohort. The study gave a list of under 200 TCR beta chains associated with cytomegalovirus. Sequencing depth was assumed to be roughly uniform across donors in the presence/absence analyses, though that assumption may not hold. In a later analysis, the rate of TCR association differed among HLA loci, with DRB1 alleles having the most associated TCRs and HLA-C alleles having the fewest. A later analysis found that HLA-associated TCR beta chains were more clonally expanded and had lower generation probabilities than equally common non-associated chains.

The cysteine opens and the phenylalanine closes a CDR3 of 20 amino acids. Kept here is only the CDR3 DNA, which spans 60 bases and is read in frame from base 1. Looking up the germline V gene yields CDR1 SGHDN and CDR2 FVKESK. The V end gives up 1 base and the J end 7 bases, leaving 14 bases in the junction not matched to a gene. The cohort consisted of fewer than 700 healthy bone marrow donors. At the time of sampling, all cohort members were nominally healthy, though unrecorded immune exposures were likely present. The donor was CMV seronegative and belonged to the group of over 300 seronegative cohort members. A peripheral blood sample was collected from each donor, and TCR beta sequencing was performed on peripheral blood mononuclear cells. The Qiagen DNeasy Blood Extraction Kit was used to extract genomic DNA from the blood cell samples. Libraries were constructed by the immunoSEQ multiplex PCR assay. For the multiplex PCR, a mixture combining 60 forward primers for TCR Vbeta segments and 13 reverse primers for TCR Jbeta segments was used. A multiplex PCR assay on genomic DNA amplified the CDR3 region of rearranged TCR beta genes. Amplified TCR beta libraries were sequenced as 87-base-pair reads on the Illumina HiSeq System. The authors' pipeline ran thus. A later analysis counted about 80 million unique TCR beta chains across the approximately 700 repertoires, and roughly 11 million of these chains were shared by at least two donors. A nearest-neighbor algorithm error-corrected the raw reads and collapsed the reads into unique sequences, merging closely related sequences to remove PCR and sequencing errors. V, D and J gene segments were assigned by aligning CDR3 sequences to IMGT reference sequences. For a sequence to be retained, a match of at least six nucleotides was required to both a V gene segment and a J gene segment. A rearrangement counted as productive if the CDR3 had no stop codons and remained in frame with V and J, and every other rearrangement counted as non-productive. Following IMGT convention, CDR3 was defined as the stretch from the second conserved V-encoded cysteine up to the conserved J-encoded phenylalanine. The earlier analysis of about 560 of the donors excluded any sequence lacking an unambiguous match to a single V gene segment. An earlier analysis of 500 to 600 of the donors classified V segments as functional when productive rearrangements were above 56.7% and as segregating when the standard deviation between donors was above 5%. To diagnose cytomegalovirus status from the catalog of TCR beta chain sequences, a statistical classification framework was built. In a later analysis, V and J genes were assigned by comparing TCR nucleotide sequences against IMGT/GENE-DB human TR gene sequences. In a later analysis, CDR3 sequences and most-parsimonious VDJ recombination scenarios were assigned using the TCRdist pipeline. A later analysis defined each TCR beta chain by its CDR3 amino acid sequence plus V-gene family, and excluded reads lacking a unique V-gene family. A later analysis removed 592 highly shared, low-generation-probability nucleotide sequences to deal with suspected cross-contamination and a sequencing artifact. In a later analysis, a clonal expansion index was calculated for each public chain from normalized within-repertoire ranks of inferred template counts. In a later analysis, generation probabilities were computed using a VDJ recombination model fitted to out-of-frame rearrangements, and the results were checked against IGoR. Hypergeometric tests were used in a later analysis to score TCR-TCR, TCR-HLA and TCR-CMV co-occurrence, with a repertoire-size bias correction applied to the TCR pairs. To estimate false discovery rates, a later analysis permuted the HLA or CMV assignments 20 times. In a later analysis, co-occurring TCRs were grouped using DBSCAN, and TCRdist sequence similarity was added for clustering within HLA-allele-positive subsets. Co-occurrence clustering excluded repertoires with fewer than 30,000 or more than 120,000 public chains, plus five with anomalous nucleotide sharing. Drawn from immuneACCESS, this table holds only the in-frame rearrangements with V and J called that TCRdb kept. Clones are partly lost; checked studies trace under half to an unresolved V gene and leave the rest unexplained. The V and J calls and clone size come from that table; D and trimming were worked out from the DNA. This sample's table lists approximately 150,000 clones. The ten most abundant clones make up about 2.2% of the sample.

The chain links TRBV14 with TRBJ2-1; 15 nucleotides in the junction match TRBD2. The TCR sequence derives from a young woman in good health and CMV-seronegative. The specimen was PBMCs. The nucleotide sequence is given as TGTGCCAGCAGCCAAGCGGTGACCTGGACTAGCGGGAGGGCCTGGAATGAGCAGTTCTTC. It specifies CASSQAVTWTSGRAWNEQFF. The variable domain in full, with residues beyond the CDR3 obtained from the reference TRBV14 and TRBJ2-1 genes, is EAGVTQFPSHSVIEKGQTVTLRCDPISGHDNLYWYRRVMGKEIKFLLHFVKESKQDESGMPNNRFLAERTGGTYSTLKVQPAELEDSGVYFCASSQAVTWTSGRAWNEQFFGPGTRLTVL.